The next 26 T cell receptor beta chains were all read from a single sample in a study of CD8+ T cells in alopecia areata. Extracted from the samples, RNA was reverse transcribed into cDNA to serve as the sequencing template. TCRdb's copy holds only in-frame clones and misses some; the assay was immunoSEQ multiplex PCR. The sample yields about 200,000 clones, more than 45% seen once. Indicated treatment: oral pan-JAK inhibitor, 5-10 mg twice daily. The specimen was CD4+ T cells sorted from blood, collected at week 24, from a patient treated with tofacitinib. The receptors here all came from a human donor with alopecia areata.

The chain employs TRBV5-1 and TRBJ2-7; D is perhaps TRBD2 (6 bases). Germline values: CDR1 SGHRS, CDR2 YFSETQ. Trimming stripped 2 bases from V and 5 bases from J, with 14 bases between. The CDR3 is made up of 14 amino acids. The CDR3 region is CASSLGLASDEQYF. CDR3 nucleotide sequence: TGCGCCAGCAGCTTAGGGCTAGCGAGCGACGAGCAGTACTTC.

The V gene is TRBV11-2, the J gene TRBJ1-4; D is undetermined. This CDR3 spans 13 amino acids. CDR1 is SGHAT and CDR2 is FQNNGV in the germline V gene. V was trimmed by 0 bases and J by 11 bases, leaving 10 bases between them. The CDR3, as DNA: TGTGCCAGCAGCTTAGAGAATTTTGGGAAACTGTTTTTT. It codes for CASSLENFGKLFF.

This clone was observed a few times. This chain links TRBV10-3 with TRBJ2-5; 10 bases map to TRBD2. The V and J ends lost 4 bases and 1 base, in that order; junction bases with no gene match: 6. The V gene's germline CDR1 is ENHRY and CDR2 SYGVKD. There are 16 residues in the CDR3. CDR3 DNA sequence: TGTGCCATCAGTGGCCTCTCTAGCGGGGGCCAAGAGACCCAGTACTTC. Translation gives CAISGLSSGGQETQYF.

DNA of the CDR3: TGTGCCAGCAGTGGCGACTCCTACAATGAGCAGTTCTTC. Translated: CASSGDSYNEQFF. J is TRBJ2-1 and V is TRBV2; D is undetermined. The CDR3 extends over 13 amino acids. Germline CDR1 and CDR2: SNHLY and FYNNEI. V lost 4 bases, J lost 0 bases, and 4 bases lay in between. Full variable domain (missing parts from reference TRBV2 and TRBJ2-1): EPEVTQTPSHQVTQMGQEVILRCVPISNHLYFYWYRQILGQKVEFLVSFYNNEISEKSEIFDDQFSVERPDGSNFTLKIRSTKLEDSAMYFCASSGDSYNEQFFGPGTRLTVL.

A few counts support this clone. The chain couples TRBV2 to TRBJ1-5; the match to TRBD1 covers 10 bases. The CDR3 contains 14 residues. Germline loops: CDR1 SNHLY, CDR2 FYNNEI. V shed 5 bases and J 5 bases; nucleotides not matched to a gene: 3. DNA for the CDR3: TGTGCCAGCAGTCGACAGGGGGCCTATCAGCCCCAGCATTTT. This translates into CASSRQGAYQPQHF.

This clone was observed a few times. This rearrangement joins TRBV7-2 to TRBJ2-7; D possibly corresponds to TRBD2 (6 bases). V lost 5 bases and J 2 bases, leaving 16 bases between the germline ends. The CDR3 length is 15 residues. The V gene's germline CDR1 is SGHTA and CDR2 FQGNSA. In DNA form, the CDR3 reads TGTGCCAGCAGCGTCCCCGGGACGGGAGCCTACGAGCAGTACTTC. Its protein product is CASSVPGTGAYEQYF.

The rearrangement uses TRBV27 and TRBJ2-7; D is possibly TRBD2 (6 bases). Trimming removed 3 bases at V and 0 bases at J, with 15 bases between. This CDR3 comprises 16 residues. Germline values: CDR1 MNHEY, CDR2 SMNVEV (reference sequence). The CDR3 nucleotides are TGTGCCAGCAGTTTGGGATGGACTACCTTCTCCTACGAGCAGTACTTC. The encoded protein is CASSLGWTTFSYEQYF.

This chain joins TRBV28 and TRBJ1-1; 10 bases map to TRBD1. V shed 6 bases, J shed 1 base, and the junction held 5 bases outside the gene matches. The CDR3 consists of 15 residues. Germline V gene sequence: CDR1 MDHEN, CDR2 SYDVKM. The CDR3 reads CASSRRTGGNTEAFF. CDR3 in DNA: TGTGCCAGCAGCCGAAGGACAGGGGGGAACACTGAAGCTTTCTTT.

The gene calls are TRBV7-2 and TRBJ2-7; 7 positions agree with TRBD1. CDR1 SGHTA and CDR2 FQGNSA come from the germline V gene. Trimming at V came to 2 bases and at J to 0 bases, leaving 7 bases not matched to a gene. CDR3 size: 16 residues. CDR3 protein: CASSLRGGASSYEQYF. In nucleotides, the CDR3 is TGTGCCAGCAGCTTACGAGGGGGCGCCAGCTCCTACGAGCAGTACTTC. Full variable domain (rest looked up from reference TRBV7-2 and TRBJ2-7): GAGVSQSPSNKVTEKGKDVELRCDPISGHTALYWYRQSLGQGLEFLIYFQGNSAPDKSGLPSDRFSAERTGGSVSTLTIQRTQQEDSAVYLCASSLRGGASSYEQYFGPGTRLTVT.

As concerns this clone: Other DNA sequences in this specimen translate into the identical CDR3. The chain employs TRBV7-2 and TRBJ2-5; D is ambiguous. The CDR3 contains 12 residues. V was pared by 5 bases and J by 2 bases, with 6 bases between. Looked up from germline, CDR1 is SGHTA and CDR2 is FQGNSA. The CDR3 nucleotides read TGTGCCAGCAGCACTCGGCAAGAGACCCAGTACTTC. Protein: CASSTRQETQYF.

The V gene is TRBV6-5, the J gene TRBJ2-6; D unclear. Germline-derived CDR1 and CDR2 are MNHEY and SVGAGI. This CDR3 has 15 amino acids. Trimming took off 5 bases at V and 4 bases at J, with 12 bases between the two ends. Written as DNA, the CDR3 is TGTGCCAGCAGTGGGAACCTGCCGGGGGCCAACGTCCTGACTTTC. Amino acid sequence: CASSGNLPGANVLTF.

V and J are TRBV2 and TRBJ2-5; 10 bases match TRBD2. V lost 7 bases to trimming and J lost 3 bases; unmatched junction nucleotides: 8. CDR1 and CDR2 from the germline V gene are SNHLY and FYNNEI. The CDR3 sequence is 15 residues long. The CDR3 region is CASTPRTSGKETQYF. Here the CDR3 DNA reads TGTGCCAGCACTCCTAGGACTAGCGGAAAAGAGACCCAGTACTTC.

This clone came up a few times. The chain links TRBV28 to TRBJ1-2; D is uncertain. CDR3 length equals 12 residues. Germline V gene lookup returns CDR1 MDHEN and CDR2 SYDVKM. V dropped 2 bases and J dropped 4 bases, with 5 bases sitting between them. The CDR3 reads CASSLGSYGYTF. In nucleotides, the CDR3 is TGTGCCAGCAGTTTAGGCAGCTATGGCTACACCTTC.

The rearrangement links TRBV25-1 to TRBJ2-5; possibly TRBD1 for D (6 bases). In germline, CDR1 is MGHDK, CDR2 SYGVNS. The ends were cut back, 0 bases at V and 2 bases at J, with 10 bases in the middle. This CDR3 has 15 amino acids. Here the CDR3 reads CASSEYFQGQETQYF. CDR3 DNA: TGTGCCAGCAGTGAATACTTCCAGGGGCAAGAGACCCAGTACTTC.

V usage is TRBV7-8 and J usage is TRBJ2-1; 8 bases are a match to TRBD2. Germline-derived CDR1 and CDR2 are SGHVS and FQNEAQ. V lost 2 bases and J lost 4; bases outside the gene matches: 13. This CDR3 is 18 amino acids long. CDR3 sequence: CASSLPPAGALPYNEQFF. The DNA for the CDR3 is TGTGCCAGCAGCTTACCTCCAGCGGGGGCACTGCCTTACAATGAGCAGTTCTTC.

This clone came up a few times. The genes are TRBV6-5 and TRBJ2-5; no reliable D call. The V and J ends lost 6 bases and 4 bases respectively, with 9 bases between them. In germline, CDR1 is MNHEY, CDR2 SVGAGI. This CDR3 region has 12 residues. CDR3 loop: CASSPSAETQYF. The CDR3 coding sequence is TGTGCCAGCAGCCCAAGCGCAGAGACCCAGTACTTC.

This clone was counted a few times. This sequence joins TRBV29-1 and TRBJ1-3; no definite D call. The germline gives CDR1 SQVTM, CDR2 ANQGSEA. CDR3 length: 14 residues. V lost 1 base to trimming and J lost 0 bases, with 7 bases between them. CDR3 protein: CSVEVGSSGNTIYF. The CDR3 region has the DNA TGCAGCGTTGAAGTCGGGAGCTCTGGAAACACCATATATTTT.

The table lists this clone with a count of one. The DNA of the CDR3 is TGTGCCAGCAGTTTCTTGCCCGCAGAGAACACTGAAGCTTTCTTT. It yields the protein CASSFLPAENTEAFF. The chain couples TRBV27 to TRBJ1-1; no reliable D call. The CDR3 loop spans 15 amino acids. CDR1 and CDR2 from the germline V gene are MNHEY and SMNVEV (reference sequence). The V and J ends lost 3 bases and 1 base respectively, with 12 bases between them.

There are a few counts of this clone. The rearrangement links TRBV19 to TRBJ1-1, with a possible D match to TRBD1 (6 bases). The germline V gene has CDR1 LNHDA and CDR2 SQIVND (reference sequence). The CDR3 spans 14 residues. Trimming took 11 bases from V and 9 from J, leaving 25 bases between them. This CDR3 is CAGRDLGQPGKAFF. The CDR3, as DNA: TGTGCCGGGAGGGATCTGGGACAACCAGGGAAAGCTTTCTTT.

The CDR3 region is CSVDSGISYNEQFF. In DNA form, the CDR3 reads TGCAGCGTGGATAGCGGGATCTCCTACAATGAGCAGTTCTTC. The chain has TRBV29-1 and TRBJ2-1; 8 positions match TRBD2. Per the germline V gene, CDR1 is SQVTM and CDR2 is ANQGSEA. Losses at the gene ends were 6 bases for V and 0 bases for J; bases not matched to a gene: 4. This CDR3 is built from 14 residues.

DNA for the CDR3: TGTGCCTGGAGTTTCGGGGTCCAAGAGACCCAGTACTTC. Translating it yields CAWSFGVQETQYF. This chain connects TRBV30 to TRBJ2-5, with D perhaps matching TRBD2 (5 bases). The CDR3 extends over 13 amino acids. Germline V CDR1 and CDR2: GTSNPN, SVGIG (reference sequence). Trimming shortened V by 2 bases and J by 1 base, and 8 bases separated the two germline ends.

The chain has TRBV30 and TRBJ2-3; unclear D gene. Germline V gives CDR1 GTSNPN, CDR2 SVGIG (reference sequence). Trimming shortened V by 4 bases and J by 2 bases, and 10 bases separated the two germline ends. This CDR3 region has 13 residues. The CDR3 coding sequence is TGTGCCTGGACCCTCGAAAACACAGATACGCAGTATTTT. Its protein product is CAWTLENTDTQYF.

The V gene is TRBV29-1, the J gene TRBJ1-5; unclear D gene. Germline V gene sequence: CDR1 SQVTM, CDR2 ANQGSEA. Trimming removed 0 bases at V and 2 bases at J, with 8 bases between. There are 14 residues in the CDR3. In nucleotides, the CDR3 is TGCAGCGTTGAAGAGGGCGGGGGCAATCAGCCCCAGCATTTT. Translated: CSVEEGGGNQPQHF. Complete variable domain (other parts from reference TRBV29-1 and TRBJ1-5): SAVISQKPSRDICQRGTSLTIQCQVDSQVTMMFWYRQQPGQSLTLIATANQGSEATYESGFVIDKFPISRPNLTFSTLTVSNMSPEDSSIYLCSVEEGGGNQPQHFGDGTRLSIL.

Points on this clone: Distinct nucleotide sequences in the sample also encode this CDR3. The rearrangement links TRBV5-4 to TRBJ2-5, with 7 nucleotides matching TRBD2. The CDR3 has 14 residues. The V segment lost 0 bases and the J segment 2 bases; nucleotides outside the gene matches: 1. CDR1 and CDR2 from the germline V gene are SGHNT and YYREEE (reference sequence). The CDR3 region has the DNA TGTGCCAGCAGCTTGGGACTAGCTCAAGAGACCCAGTACTTC. Amino acids: CASSLGLAQETQYF.

The table lists this clone with a count of one. V usage is TRBV27 and J usage is TRBJ1-4; no clear D. Germline V CDR1 and CDR2: MNHEY, SMNVEV (reference sequence). The CDR3 spans 14 residues. The germline V and J ends were trimmed by 0 bases and 8 bases, with 10 bases remaining between them. The DNA of the CDR3 is TGTGCCAGCAGTTTATCGTTCCAGAGCGAAAAACTGTTTTTT. Translated, it gives CASSLSFQSEKLFF.

In this sample, this clone turned up a few times. The chain recombines TRBV7-6 with TRBJ1-3; D possibly corresponds to TRBD1 (6 bases). Germline V CDR1 and CDR2: SGHVS, FNYEAQ. V was shortened by 3 bases and J by 1 base, with 10 bases between the two germline ends. This CDR3 spans 15 amino acids. The CDR3 region has the DNA TGTGCCAGCAGCTTGGGAACAGGGTCTGGAAACACCATATATTTT. Amino acids: CASSLGTGSGNTIYF.